These 15 T cell receptor beta chains were all obtained from the same sample, sequenced in a study of T cells in narcolepsy. TCRdb's table, derived via immunoSEQ multiplex PCR, lists solely in-frame clones and lacks some. Of about 40,000 clones in the sample, about nine tenths were seen once. The specimen was CD45RA- memory CD4+ T cells from PBMCs. The receptors derive from a human donor with narcolepsy.

This chain uses TRBV4-1 with TRBJ1-2, with a tentative D call TRBD1 (5 bases). V lost 3 bases, J lost 8 bases, and 19 bases lay in between. This CDR3 has 15 residues. Germline V gene sequence: CDR1 MGHRA, CDR2 YSYEKL. The CDR3 coding sequence is TGCGCCAGCAGCCAGGGGGTTTGGGGCAACAAAGGCTACACCTTC. It yields the protein CASSQGVWGNKGYTF.

The V gene is TRBV6-5, the J gene TRBJ1-5; D is unresolved. Germline CDR1 reads MNHEY; CDR2 reads SVGAGI. This CDR3 contains 13 residues. The V end lost 5 bases, the J end lost 5 bases, and 10 bases lay between the germline ends. CDR3 amino acids: CASSGRGDQPQHF. CDR3 sequence (DNA): TGTGCCAGCAGTGGGAGAGGTGATCAGCCCCAGCATTTT.

The V gene is TRBV5-4, the J gene TRBJ2-3, with D unresolved. The CDR3 is made up of 15 amino acids. Trimming left V 4 bases short and J 1 base short, with 13 bases between. Germline V gene lookup returns CDR1 SGHNT and CDR2 YYREEE (reference sequence). CDR3 sequence: CASSRSGVRTDTQYF. The CDR3 DNA reads TGTGCCAGCAGCCGGTCGGGTGTACGCACAGATACGCAGTATTTT.

This clone was seen only a few times. The rearrangement joins TRBV6-5 to TRBJ1-5; D unclear. Germline assignment: CDR1 MNHEY and CDR2 SVGAGI. V was cut by 0 bases and J by 11 bases, with 20 bases left in between. The CDR3 loop spans 16 amino acids. The chain's CDR3 is CASSYSRNAAVMTQHF. The CDR3 nucleotides read TGTGCCAGCAGTTACTCGAGAAATGCCGCCGTAATGACCCAGCATTTT.

The rearrangement uses TRBV6-5 and TRBJ2-5; possible D gene TRBD2, 7 bases. Per the germline V gene, CDR1 is MNHEY and CDR2 is SVGAGI. This CDR3 comprises 14 residues. The germline V and J ends were trimmed by 11 bases and 2 bases, with 18 bases remaining between them. DNA of the CDR3: TGTGCCGCTACAAGGGGGGGATCACAAGAGACCCAGTACTTC. Protein: CAATRGGSQETQYF.

The rearrangement joins TRBV6-5 to TRBJ1-5; perhaps TRBD1 as D (5 bases). The CDR3 totals 15 residues. From germline, CDR1 is MNHEY and CDR2 SVGAGI. Trimming shortened V by 6 bases and J by 4 bases, and 16 bases separated the two germline ends. DNA for the CDR3: TGTGCCAGCAGCGCAAAGTGGGGGGGAAATCAGCCCCAGCATTTT. Its translation: CASSAKWGGNQPQHF.

The chain uses TRBV7-6 and TRBJ2-1, with 10 bases aligning to TRBD2. Germline V gene sequence: CDR1 SGHVS, CDR2 FNYEAQ. V was clipped by 0 bases and J by 5 bases; unmatched bases: 4. The CDR3 covers 16 residues. The CDR3 protein is CASSLAAAGGHNEQFF. The CDR3 bases are TGTGCCAGCAGCTTAGCCGCAGCGGGGGGGCACAATGAGCAGTTCTTC. The full variable domain, its missing parts supplied by reference TRBV7-6 and TRBJ2-1, is GAGVSQSPRYKVTKRGQDVALRCDPISGHVSLYWYRQALGQGPEFLTYFNYEAQQDKSGLPNDRFSAERPEGSISTLTIQRTEQRDSAMYRCASSLAAAGGHNEQFFGPGTRLTVL.

The chain employs TRBV11-3 and TRBJ2-3; the D call may be TRBD1 or TRBD2 (5 bases each). The CDR3 runs 13 residues. V was cut by 4 bases and J by 6 bases, with 11 bases left in between. Germline V gene data show CDR1 as SGHNT and CDR2 as YENEEA. The DNA for the CDR3 is TGTGCCAGCAGCTCCTGGGGGACGGATACGCAGTATTTT. Its translation: CASSSWGTDTQYF.

V and J are TRBV7-2 and TRBJ2-7; 12 bases align to TRBD1. Trimming took 1 base from V and 7 from J; bases not matched to a gene: 8. Germline V CDR1 and CDR2: SGHTA, FQGNSA. The CDR3 runs 16 residues. CDR3 DNA sequence: TGTGCCAGCAGCTTAGGTGAGGGACAGGGGGCAGGAGAGCAGTACTTC. Translating gives CASSLGEGQGAGEQYF.

The chain has TRBV5-1 and TRBJ1-1, with D possibly matching TRBD1 (6 bases). This CDR3 region has 13 residues. V was trimmed by 5 bases and J by 8 bases, leaving 16 bases between them. Germline assignment: CDR1 SGHRS and CDR2 YFSETQ. The CDR3 nucleotides read TGCGCCAGCAGATGGGACACGGACCCCGAAGCTTTCTTT. Translated, it gives CASRWDTDPEAFF.

This clone was detected a few times. The V and J genes are TRBV6-6 and TRBJ2-1; TRBD2 aligns across 10 bases. Germline V gene data show CDR1 as MNHNY and CDR2 as SVGAGI (reference sequence). V was pared by 6 bases and J by 8 bases, with 10 bases of the junction left unmatched. The CDR3 has 15 residues. DNA of the CDR3: TGTGCCAGCAGCCCAGGGACTAGCGAGGTGGATGAGCAGTTCTTC. Amino acid sequence: CASSPGTSEVDEQFF.

The J gene is TRBJ2-5, the V gene TRBV11-2; D call uncertain. This CDR3 region has 15 residues. Trimming took 5 bases from V and 5 from J, leaving 18 bases between them. Germline lookup yields CDR1 SGHAT and CDR2 FQNNGV. This CDR3 is CASSPRNNKGETQYF. In nucleotides, the CDR3 is TGTGCCAGCAGCCCCCGAAATAACAAGGGCGAGACCCAGTACTTC.

The chain has TRBV30 and TRBJ2-1, with 8 bases matching TRBD1. Germline values: CDR1 GTSNPN, CDR2 SVGIG (reference sequence). The CDR3 totals 16 residues. V shed 0 bases and J 9 bases; nucleotides not matched to a gene: 13. CDR3 sequence reads: CAWSVSLHRGTGEQFF. In DNA form, the CDR3 reads TGTGCCTGGAGTGTTTCGTTACATAGAGGGACAGGTGAGCAGTTCTTC.

V is TRBV2 and J is TRBJ1-1, with D hard to call. The CDR3 spans 13 residues. The germline gives CDR1 SNHLY, CDR2 FYNNEI. The V and J ends lost 6 bases and 3 bases respectively, with 11 bases between them. In nucleotides, the CDR3 is TGTGCCAGCAGGGACCCTCCGGACACTGAAGCTTTCTTT. Translating it yields CASRDPPDTEAFF.

As regards this clone: The sample contains more than one DNA sequence encoding this CDR3. The genes are TRBV6-6 and TRBJ1-5; D is unclear. The germline V and J ends were trimmed by 0 bases and 5 bases, with 2 bases remaining between them. Germline V gives CDR1 MNHNY, CDR2 SVGAGI (reference sequence). This CDR3 contains 12 residues. The CDR3 is CASSYSDQPQHF. As DNA, the CDR3 is TGTGCCAGCAGTTACTCTGATCAGCCCCAGCATTTT.